These T cell receptor beta chains were read from a single sample in a study of blood T cells in healthy people across ages. MiXCR, run by TCRdb on the 5' RACE reads, gives a single entry per CDR3 protein. The data contain some 800,000 distinct CDR3 sequences, roughly 25% of them singletons. These sequences were also reported in another study, on T cells of mothers and their children.

The sequenced sample consisted of blood. The receptors stem from a boy younger than 18 in good health. CDR3s include the opening cysteine and the closing phenylalanine or tryptophan. D genes are given only for firm matches. A clone size is listed for some rows: how often the clone was seen (once, few, many), or a class if it is expanded.

j_call,cdr3_length,d_call,v_call,clone_size,cdr3_aa,cdr3_nt
TRBJ2-1,16,-,TRBV6-2/TRBV6-3,few,CASSYLGSRSYNEQFF,TGTGCCAGCAGTTACCTGGGTTCCCGCTCCTACAATGAGCAGTTCTTC
TRBJ2-7,16,TRBD1,TRBV5-1,-,CASSLATGLSSYEQYF,TGCGCCAGCAGCTTGGCGACAGGGCTTAGCTCCTACGAGCAGTACTTC
TRBJ1-2,12,-,TRBV11-1,few,CASSGSKGLSTF,TGTGCCAGCAGCGGTTCTAAAGGGTTGAGCACCTTC
TRBJ1-1,15,-,TRBV4-1,-,CASSPTHDVNTEAFF,TGCGCCAGCAGCCCCACCCACGACGTGAACACTGAAGCTTTCTTT
TRBJ2-3,14,-,TRBV6-2/TRBV6-3,-,CASSSNQGWHTQYF,TGTGCCAGCAGTTCAAATCAGGGTTGGCATACGCAGTATTTT
TRBJ2-7,16,-,TRBV5-6,few,CASSLAFSRGAYEQYF,TGTGCCAGCAGCTTGGCTTTTTCCAGGGGAGCCTACGAGCAGTACTTC
TRBJ2-4,15,TRBD2,TRBV12-3/TRBV12-4,-,CASSLEGTKTNIQYF,TGTGCCAGCAGTTTAGAAGGGACTAAGACAAACATTCAGTACTTC
TRBJ2-7,15,-,TRBV7-6,-,CASSLLSDPTDEQYF,TGTGCCAGCAGCTTATTATCTGACCCAACCGACGAGCAGTACTTC
TRBJ2-7,13,-,TRBV6-2/TRBV6-3,few,CASSYPGTDEQYF,TGTGCCAGCAGTTACCCAGGGACTGACGAGCAGTACTTC
TRBJ1-1,13,-,TRBV27,-,CASGSRGLTEAFF,TGTGCCAGCGGCTCTCGGGGGCTCACTGAAGCTTTCTTT
TRBJ2-3,14,-,TRBV9,few,CASSPFPSTDTQYF,TGTGCCAGCAGCCCCTTCCCTAGCACAGATACGCAGTATTTT
TRBJ2-5,16,TRBD2,TRBV3-1,few,CASSQDGIAGGETQYF,TGTGCCAGCAGCCAAGATGGAATAGCGGGAGGTGAGACCCAGTACTTC
TRBJ2-5,13,TRBD1,TRBV12-3/TRBV12-4,few,CASRGNTDRFQYF,TGTGCCAGCAGGGGGAACACGGACAGGTTCCAGTACTTC
TRBJ2-7,15,-,TRBV28,few,CASRGQQGRSYEQYF,TGTGCCAGCAGGGGCCAACAGGGAAGGTCCTACGAGCAGTACTTC
TRBJ2-2,15,TRBD1,TRBV9,-,CASSYGQGRTGELFF,TGTGCCAGCAGCTATGGACAGGGGAGAACCGGGGAGCTGTTTTTT
TRBJ2-3,15,TRBD2,TRBV7-2,-,CASSTYTSGTDTQYF,TGTGCCAGCAGCACATACACTAGCGGGACAGATACGCAGTATTTT
TRBJ2-7,14,TRBD1,TRBV27,-,CASRTGVRPYEQYF,TGTGCCAGCAGGACAGGGGTGAGGCCCTACGAGCAGTACTTC
TRBJ2-7,15,-,TRBV4-2,-,CASSQVPSREVEQYF,TGTGCCAGCAGCCAAGTCCCTAGTAGGGAGGTCGAGCAGTACTTC
TRBJ2-3,16,-,TRBV28,few,CASSFGGLGVTDTQYF,TGTGCCAGCAGTTTTGGTGGGTTGGGAGTCACAGATACGCAGTATTTT
TRBJ2-1,17,TRBD2,TRBV4-3,few,CASSQVSGLGSYNEQFF,TGCGCCAGCAGCCAAGTCAGCGGACTAGGCTCCTACAATGAGCAGTTCTTC
TRBJ2-3,15,TRBD2,TRBV27,few,CASSKGLRLTDTQYF,TGTGCCAGCAGCAAGGGACTAAGGCTCACAGATACGCAGTATTTT
TRBJ1-6,13,-,TRBV27,-,CASSFSYNSPLHF,TGTGCCAGCAGTTTCTCCTATAATTCACCCCTCCACTTT
TRBJ2-1,19,-,TRBV20-1,-,CSARDGFRGTPESYNEQFF,TGCAGTGCTAGAGATGGTTTCCGGGGGACCCCGGAATCCTACAATGAGCAGTTCTTC
TRBJ2-1,13,-,TRBV12-3/TRBV12-4,-,CASSLRVSNEQFF,TGTGCCAGCAGTTTAAGGGTTTCTAATGAGCAGTTCTTC
TRBJ2-3,16,-,TRBV6-5,few,CASSYSSPGSTDTQYF,TGTGCCAGCAGTTACTCGAGTCCAGGGAGCACAGATACGCAGTATTTT
TRBJ2-2,14,-,TRBV19,few,CASSILVRGGELFF,TGTGCCAGTAGTATCTTAGTACGTGGCGGGGAGCTGTTTTTT
TRBJ1-5,14,-,TRBV19,-,CASGLRREGQPQHF,TGTGCCAGTGGCCTTAGAAGGGAGGGACAGCCCCAGCATTTT
TRBJ2-2,13,-,TRBV29-1,few,CSVETGRAGELFF,TGCAGCGTTGAAACAGGGCGAGCCGGGGAGCTGTTTTTT
TRBJ2-7,15,TRBD2,TRBV20-1,few,CSARGWWDYSYEQYF,TGCAGTGCTAGAGGGTGGTGGGACTACTCCTACGAGCAGTACTTC
TRBJ2-7,14,-,TRBV20-1,-,CSAGDVSSSYEQYF,TGCAGTGCAGGGGACGTGAGTAGCTCCTACGAGCAGTACTTC
TRBJ2-1,16,TRBD2,TRBV20-1,few,CSAVPLLAGDNIEQFF,TGCAGTGCCGTACCCCTTTTAGCGGGAGATAATATTGAGCAGTTCTTC
TRBJ2-1,13,TRBD2,TRBV9,-,CASSVRDYREQFF,TGTGCCAGCAGCGTAAGGGACTACCGCGAGCAGTTCTTC
TRBJ2-4,15,-,TRBV6-1,-,CASMLGRLAKNIQYF,TGTGCCAGCATGTTGGGACGGTTAGCCAAAAACATTCAGTACTTC
TRBJ2-2,15,-,TRBV7-8,-,CASNQAPGNTGELFF,TGTGCCAGCAACCAGGCCCCGGGCAACACCGGGGAGCTGTTTTTT
TRBJ1-1,13,TRBD1,TRBV29-1,few,CSGETGLNTEAFF,TGCAGCGGTGAGACAGGGCTGAACACTGAAGCTTTCTTT
TRBJ1-3,15,-,TRBV9,many,CASSTSGNSGNTIYF,TGTGCCAGCAGCACATCAGGGAATTCTGGAAACACCATATATTTT
TRBJ2-7,16,TRBD2,TRBV11-2,-,CASSLEPSGDLYEQYF,TGTGCCAGCAGCTTGGAACCTAGCGGAGACCTCTACGAGCAGTACTTC
TRBJ2-5,13,-,TRBV29-1,few,CSVEKTDQETQYF,TGCAGCGTTGAAAAGACAGATCAAGAGACCCAGTACTTC
TRBJ2-2,14,TRBD1,TRBV6-5,few,CARRPGQGSGELFF,TGTGCCCGGCGTCCGGGACAGGGGTCCGGGGAGCTGTTTTTT
TRBJ2-7,14,-,TRBV28,-,CASSFSSHRYEQYF,TGTGCCAGCAGTTTTAGCAGCCATCGCTACGAGCAGTACTTC
TRBJ2-1,15,TRBD1,TRBV11-2,many,CASSPNRGAYNEQFF,TGTGCCAGCAGCCCTAACAGGGGAGCCTACAATGAGCAGTTCTTC
TRBJ2-1,19,-,TRBV9,-,CASSQSSLPPVSSYNEQFF,TGTGCCAGCAGCCAATCAAGCCTTCCACCCGTGAGCTCCTACAATGAGCAGTTCTTC
TRBJ1-1,14,TRBD1,TRBV6-6,-,CASSYTTGGTEAFF,TGTGCCAGCAGCTATACGACAGGGGGCACTGAAGCTTTCTTT
TRBJ2-1,13,-,TRBV14,-,CASSTRPWDEQFF,TGTGCCAGCAGCACCAGACCTTGGGATGAGCAGTTCTTC
TRBJ2-1,12,-,TRBV7-2,-,CASSPILNEQFF,TGTGCCAGCAGCCCGATATTGAATGAGCAGTTCTTC
TRBJ2-6,16,-,TRBV9,few,CASTPTDNSGANVLTF,TGTGCCAGCACCCCGACAGACAACTCTGGGGCCAACGTCCTGACTTTC
TRBJ2-4,12,-,TRBV20-1,few,CSAGRTKNVQYF,TGCAGTGCAGGGCGAACCAAAAACGTTCAGTACTTC
TRBJ2-1,17,-,TRBV4-3,few,CASSQAFGRGFYNEQFF,TGCGCCAGCAGCCAAGCATTTGGCCGGGGGTTTTACAATGAGCAGTTCTTC
TRBJ2-3,14,-,TRBV6-6,-,CASRLQQRTDTQYF,TGTGCCAGCAGGCTCCAACAGCGCACAGATACGCAGTATTTT
TRBJ2-7,14,-,TRBV3-1,-,CASSQGEESYEQYF,TGTGCCAGCAGCCAAGGGGAGGAATCCTACGAGCAGTACTTC
TRBJ2-3,15,TRBD2,TRBV29-1,few,CSLKGLAGTPDTQYF,TGCAGCCTAAAAGGACTAGCGGGGACCCCCGATACGCAGTATTTT
TRBJ2-2,13,-,TRBV27,few,CASSHQGTGELFF,TGTGCCAGCAGTCATCAGGGGACCGGGGAGCTGTTTTTT
TRBJ2-7,15,-,TRBV3-1,-,CASSQGELTMSEQYF,TGTGCCAGCAGCCAAGGGGAGCTGACAATGAGCGAGCAGTACTTC
TRBJ2-7,13,-,TRBV5-1,-,CASGDQGSYEQYF,TGCGCCAGCGGAGATCAGGGATCCTACGAGCAGTACTTC
TRBJ2-7,15,TRBD1,TRBV15,-,CATSIDRGGRSEQYF,TGTGCCACCAGCATAGACAGGGGGGGGAGGTCCGAGCAGTACTTC
TRBJ2-3,16,-,TRBV28,few,CASSFRGAGLGDTQYF,TGTGCCAGCAGTTTTAGAGGAGCGGGCCTCGGAGATACGCAGTATTTT
TRBJ2-1,18,TRBD2,TRBV13,few,CASSLSSSLAGGYNEQFF,TGTGCCAGCAGCTTATCCTCTTCACTAGCGGGAGGCTACAATGAGCAGTTCTTC